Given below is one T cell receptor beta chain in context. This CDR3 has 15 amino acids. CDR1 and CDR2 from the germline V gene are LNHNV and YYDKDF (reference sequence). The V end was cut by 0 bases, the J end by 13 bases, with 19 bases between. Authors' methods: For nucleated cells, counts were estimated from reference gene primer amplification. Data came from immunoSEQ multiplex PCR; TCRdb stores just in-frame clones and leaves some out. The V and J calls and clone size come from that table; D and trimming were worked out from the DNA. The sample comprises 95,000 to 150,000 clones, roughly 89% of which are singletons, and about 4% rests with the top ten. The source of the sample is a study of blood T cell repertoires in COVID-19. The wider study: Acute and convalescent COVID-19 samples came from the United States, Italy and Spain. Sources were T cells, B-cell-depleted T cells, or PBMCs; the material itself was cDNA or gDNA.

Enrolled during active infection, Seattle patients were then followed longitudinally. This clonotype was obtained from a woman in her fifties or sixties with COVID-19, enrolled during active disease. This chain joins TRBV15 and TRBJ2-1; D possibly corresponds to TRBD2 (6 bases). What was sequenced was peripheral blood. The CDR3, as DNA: TGTGCCACCAGCAGAGATAGACTAGACGGCACCGGTCAGTTCTTC. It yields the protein CATSRDRLDGTGQFF.